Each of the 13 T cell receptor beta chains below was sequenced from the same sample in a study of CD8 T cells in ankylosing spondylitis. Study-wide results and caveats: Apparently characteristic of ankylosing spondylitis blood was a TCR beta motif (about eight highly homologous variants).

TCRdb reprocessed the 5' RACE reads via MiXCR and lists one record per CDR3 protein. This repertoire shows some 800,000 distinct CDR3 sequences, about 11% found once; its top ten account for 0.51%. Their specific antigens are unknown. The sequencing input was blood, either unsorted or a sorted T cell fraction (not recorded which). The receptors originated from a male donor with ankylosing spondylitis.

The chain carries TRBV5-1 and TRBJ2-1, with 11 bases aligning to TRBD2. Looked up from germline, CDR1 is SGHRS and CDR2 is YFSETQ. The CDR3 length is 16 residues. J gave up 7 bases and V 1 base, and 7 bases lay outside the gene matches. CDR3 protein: CASSLITSGRLNEQFF. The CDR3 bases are TGCGCCAGCAGCTTGATAACTAGCGGGAGATTAAATGAGCAGTTCTTC.

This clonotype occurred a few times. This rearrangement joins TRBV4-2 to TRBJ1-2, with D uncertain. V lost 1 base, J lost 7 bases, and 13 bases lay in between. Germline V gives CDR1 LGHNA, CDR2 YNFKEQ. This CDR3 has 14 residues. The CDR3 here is CASSQGRNPRGYTF. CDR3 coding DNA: TGTGCCAGCAGCCAAGGGCGGAACCCCCGTGGCTACACCTTC.

As DNA, the CDR3 is TGCGCCAGCAGCACCGGGACAGGGGGTAGAGATACGCAGTATTTT. It specifies CASSTGTGGRDTQYF. The V gene is TRBV5-1, the J gene TRBJ2-3, with 11 nucleotides matching TRBD1. V lost 4 bases and J lost 5; bases outside the gene matches: 6. The CDR3 runs to 15 residues. Germline V lookup: CDR1 SGHRS, CDR2 YFSETQ.

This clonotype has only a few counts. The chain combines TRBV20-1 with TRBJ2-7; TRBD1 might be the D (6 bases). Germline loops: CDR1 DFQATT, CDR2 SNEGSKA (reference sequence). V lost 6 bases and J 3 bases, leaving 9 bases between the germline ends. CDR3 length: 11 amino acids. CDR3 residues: CSAGTLYEQYF. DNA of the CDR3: TGCAGTGCCGGGACACTCTACGAGCAGTACTTC.

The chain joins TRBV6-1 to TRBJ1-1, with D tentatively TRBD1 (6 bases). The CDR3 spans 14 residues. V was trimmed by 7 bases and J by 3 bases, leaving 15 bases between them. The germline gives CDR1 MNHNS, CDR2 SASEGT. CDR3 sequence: CASNYGTPYTEAFF. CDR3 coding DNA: TGTGCCAGCAACTACGGGACACCCTACACTGAAGCTTTCTTT.

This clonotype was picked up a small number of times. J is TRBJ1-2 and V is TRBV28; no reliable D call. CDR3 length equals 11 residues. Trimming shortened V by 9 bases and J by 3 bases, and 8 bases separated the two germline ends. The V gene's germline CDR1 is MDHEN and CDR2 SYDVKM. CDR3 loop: CASGLHYGYTF. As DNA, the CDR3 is TGTGCCAGTGGACTGCACTATGGCTACACCTTC.

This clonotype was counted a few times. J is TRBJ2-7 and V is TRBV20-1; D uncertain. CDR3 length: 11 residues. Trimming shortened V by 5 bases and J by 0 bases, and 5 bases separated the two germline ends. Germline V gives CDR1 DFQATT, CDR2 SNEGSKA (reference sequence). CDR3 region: CSAYSSYEQYF. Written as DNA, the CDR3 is TGCAGTGCTTACTCCTCCTACGAGCAGTACTTC.

The CDR3: CASTPHPSGQGITGELFF. The CDR3 coding sequence is TGTGCCAGCACCCCCCACCCCTCGGGACAGGGTATCACCGGGGAGCTGTTTTTT. The chain employs TRBV12-3 or TRBV12-4 and TRBJ2-2; 9 positions agree with TRBD1. J gave up 4 bases and V 7 bases, and 16 bases lay outside the gene matches. The CDR3 consists of 18 residues.

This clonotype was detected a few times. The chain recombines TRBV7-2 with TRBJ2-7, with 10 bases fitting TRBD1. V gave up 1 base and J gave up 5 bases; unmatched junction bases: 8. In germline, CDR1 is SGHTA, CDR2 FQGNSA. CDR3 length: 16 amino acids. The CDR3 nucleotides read TGTGCCAGCAGCTTAGGGACAGGGGGGATGGCGGACGAGCAGTACTTC. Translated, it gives CASSLGTGGMADEQYF.

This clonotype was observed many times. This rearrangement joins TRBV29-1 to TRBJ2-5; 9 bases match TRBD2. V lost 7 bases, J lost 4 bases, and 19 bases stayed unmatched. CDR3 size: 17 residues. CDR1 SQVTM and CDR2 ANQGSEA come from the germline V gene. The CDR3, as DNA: TGCAGCGGGGCCGGGCTAGCGGGACCCTCTTGGCGAGAGACCCAGTACTTC. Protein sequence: CSGAGLAGPSWRETQYF.

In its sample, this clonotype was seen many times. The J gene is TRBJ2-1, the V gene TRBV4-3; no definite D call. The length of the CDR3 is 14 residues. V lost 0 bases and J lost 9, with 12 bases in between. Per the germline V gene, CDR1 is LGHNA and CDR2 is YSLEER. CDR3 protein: CASSQERWGSEQFF. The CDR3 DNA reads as TGCGCCAGCAGCCAAGAACGATGGGGAAGTGAGCAGTTCTTC.

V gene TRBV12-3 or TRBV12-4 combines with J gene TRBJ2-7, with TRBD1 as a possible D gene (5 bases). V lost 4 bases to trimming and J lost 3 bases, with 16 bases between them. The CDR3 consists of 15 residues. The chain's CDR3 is CASSSTHRMSYEQYF. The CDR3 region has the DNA TGTGCCAGCAGTTCCACCCACAGGATGAGCTACGAGCAGTACTTC.

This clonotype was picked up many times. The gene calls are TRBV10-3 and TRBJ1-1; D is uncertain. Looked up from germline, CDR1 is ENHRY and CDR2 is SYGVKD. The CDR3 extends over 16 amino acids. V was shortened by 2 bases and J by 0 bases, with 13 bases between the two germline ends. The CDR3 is CAISERVKEVNTEAFF. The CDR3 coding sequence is TGTGCCATCAGTGAGAGGGTGAAGGAGGTGAACACTGAAGCTTTCTTT.